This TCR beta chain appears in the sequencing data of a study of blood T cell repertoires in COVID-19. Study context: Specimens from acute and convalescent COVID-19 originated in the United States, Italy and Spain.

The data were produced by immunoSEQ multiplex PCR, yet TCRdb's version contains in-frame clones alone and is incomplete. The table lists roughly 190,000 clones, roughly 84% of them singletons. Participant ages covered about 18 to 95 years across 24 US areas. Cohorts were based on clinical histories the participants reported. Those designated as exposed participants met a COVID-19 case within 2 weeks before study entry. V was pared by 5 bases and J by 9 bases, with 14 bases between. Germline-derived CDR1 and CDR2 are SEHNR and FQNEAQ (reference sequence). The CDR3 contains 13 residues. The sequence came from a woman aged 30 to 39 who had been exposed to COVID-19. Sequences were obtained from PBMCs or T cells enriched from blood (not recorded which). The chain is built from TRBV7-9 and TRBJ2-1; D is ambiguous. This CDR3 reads CASSPPSSPEQFF. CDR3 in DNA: TGTGCCAGCAGCCCACCAAGCTCCCCTGAGCAGTTCTTC.